One T cell receptor beta chain is described in this entry. Antigen specificity is unknown. This sample was taken from a study of CD8+ T cells in alopecia areata. The overall study: Treated patients were given oral tofacitinib, which was dosed at 5 to 10 mg twice daily. A 6-month off-drug phase came after tofacitinib, which had lasted 6 to 18 months. Study-wide results and caveats: More clonal than normal scalp was lesional scalp, particularly alopecia totalis/universalis. When scalp samples are sequenced, resident alphabeta T cells of normal skin are also captured.

Once RNA had been extracted, it was reverse transcribed into cDNA to act as the sequencing template. Sequencing was performed with immunoSEQ multiplex PCR; in TCRdb, only in-frame clones are kept and a portion is missing. The sample gives some 170,000 clones, around 71% of which show up once; approximately 10% is in the top ten. Germline V gene data show CDR1 as SNHLY and CDR2 as FYNNEI. V gave up 5 bases and J gave up 3 bases, with 14 bases separating them. This CDR3 spans 14 amino acids. The sequence derives from a human donor with alopecia areata. The chain couples TRBV2 to TRBJ2-7; tentative D call: TRBD2 (5 bases). The sample here was CD8+ T cells sorted from blood, taken at week 0. The CDR3 loop is CASSSLSRDYEQYF. The CDR3 DNA is TGTGCCAGCAGTTCTCTCTCTCGGGACTACGAGCAGTACTTC.